Described below is a single T cell receptor beta chain sequence and its context. This record comes from a study of T cells in Graves' hyperthyroidism and ophthalmopathy. Researchers took RNA transcripts and amplified the TCR beta CDR3 regions from them. A set of HTBI primers served as the primers for a first-round RT-PCR of the TCR CDR3. A single record per CDR3 protein comes from TCRdb applying MiXCR to the multiplex PCR reads. The sample lists fewer than 350,000 distinct CDR3 sequences, around a fifth occurring once. Uncontrolled infection, other autoimmune disease, pregnancy or lactation led to exclusion. For the diagnoses, clinical symptoms, serum thyroxine and TRAb, thyroid ultrasound and orbital computed tomography were used. The origin of this receptor is a man aged 45 to 65 with Graves' ophthalmopathy. What was sequenced was blood.

In DNA form, the CDR3 reads TGTGCCAGCAGGACCCCGGTCTCCTACAATGAGCAGTTCTTC. Protein: CASRTPVSYNEQFF. This chain connects TRBV12-3 or TRBV12-4 to TRBJ2-1; unclear D gene. Trimming removed 6 bases from V and 0 bases from J, with 9 bases in between. This CDR3 spans 14 amino acids.